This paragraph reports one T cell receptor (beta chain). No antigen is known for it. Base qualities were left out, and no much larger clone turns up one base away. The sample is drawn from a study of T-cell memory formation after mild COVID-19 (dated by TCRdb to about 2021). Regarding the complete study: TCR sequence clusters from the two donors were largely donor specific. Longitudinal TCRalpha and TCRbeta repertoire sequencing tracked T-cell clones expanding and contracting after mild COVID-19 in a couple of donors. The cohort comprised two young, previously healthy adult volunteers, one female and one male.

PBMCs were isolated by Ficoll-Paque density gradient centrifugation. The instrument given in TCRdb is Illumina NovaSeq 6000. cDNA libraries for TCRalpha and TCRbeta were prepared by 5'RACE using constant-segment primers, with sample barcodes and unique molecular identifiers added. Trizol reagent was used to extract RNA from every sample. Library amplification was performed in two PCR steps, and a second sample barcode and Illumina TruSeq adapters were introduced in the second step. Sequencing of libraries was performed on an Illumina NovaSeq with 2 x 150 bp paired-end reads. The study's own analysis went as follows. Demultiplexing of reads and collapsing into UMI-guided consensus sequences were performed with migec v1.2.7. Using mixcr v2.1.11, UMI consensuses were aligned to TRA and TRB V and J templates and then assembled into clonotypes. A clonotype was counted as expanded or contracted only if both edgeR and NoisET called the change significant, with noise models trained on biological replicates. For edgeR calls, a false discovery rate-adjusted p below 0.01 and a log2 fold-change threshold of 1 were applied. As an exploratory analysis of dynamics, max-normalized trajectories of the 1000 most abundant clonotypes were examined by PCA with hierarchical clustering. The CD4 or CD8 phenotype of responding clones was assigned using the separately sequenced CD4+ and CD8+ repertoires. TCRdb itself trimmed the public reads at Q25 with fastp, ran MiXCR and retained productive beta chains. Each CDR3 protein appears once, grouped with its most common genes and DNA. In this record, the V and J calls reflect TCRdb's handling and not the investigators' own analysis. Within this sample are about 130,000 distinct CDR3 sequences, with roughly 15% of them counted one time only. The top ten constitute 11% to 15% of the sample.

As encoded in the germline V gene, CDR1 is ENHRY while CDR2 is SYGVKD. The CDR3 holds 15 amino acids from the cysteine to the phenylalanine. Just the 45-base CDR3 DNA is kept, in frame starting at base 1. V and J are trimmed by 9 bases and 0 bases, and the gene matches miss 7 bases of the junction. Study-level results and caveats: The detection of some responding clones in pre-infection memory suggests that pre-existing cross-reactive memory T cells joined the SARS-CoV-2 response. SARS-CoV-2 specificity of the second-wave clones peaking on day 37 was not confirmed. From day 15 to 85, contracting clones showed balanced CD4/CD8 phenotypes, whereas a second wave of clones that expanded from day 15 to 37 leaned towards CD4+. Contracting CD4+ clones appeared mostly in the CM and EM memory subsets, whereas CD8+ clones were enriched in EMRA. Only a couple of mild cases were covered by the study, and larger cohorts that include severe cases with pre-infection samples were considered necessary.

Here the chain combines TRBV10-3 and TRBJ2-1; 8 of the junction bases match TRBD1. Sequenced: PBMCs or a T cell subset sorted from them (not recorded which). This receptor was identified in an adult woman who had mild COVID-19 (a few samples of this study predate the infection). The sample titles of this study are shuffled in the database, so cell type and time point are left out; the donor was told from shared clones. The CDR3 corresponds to CAIGQGLISYNEQFF. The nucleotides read TGTGCCATTGGACAGGGCTTAATCTCCTACAATGAGCAGTTCTTC.